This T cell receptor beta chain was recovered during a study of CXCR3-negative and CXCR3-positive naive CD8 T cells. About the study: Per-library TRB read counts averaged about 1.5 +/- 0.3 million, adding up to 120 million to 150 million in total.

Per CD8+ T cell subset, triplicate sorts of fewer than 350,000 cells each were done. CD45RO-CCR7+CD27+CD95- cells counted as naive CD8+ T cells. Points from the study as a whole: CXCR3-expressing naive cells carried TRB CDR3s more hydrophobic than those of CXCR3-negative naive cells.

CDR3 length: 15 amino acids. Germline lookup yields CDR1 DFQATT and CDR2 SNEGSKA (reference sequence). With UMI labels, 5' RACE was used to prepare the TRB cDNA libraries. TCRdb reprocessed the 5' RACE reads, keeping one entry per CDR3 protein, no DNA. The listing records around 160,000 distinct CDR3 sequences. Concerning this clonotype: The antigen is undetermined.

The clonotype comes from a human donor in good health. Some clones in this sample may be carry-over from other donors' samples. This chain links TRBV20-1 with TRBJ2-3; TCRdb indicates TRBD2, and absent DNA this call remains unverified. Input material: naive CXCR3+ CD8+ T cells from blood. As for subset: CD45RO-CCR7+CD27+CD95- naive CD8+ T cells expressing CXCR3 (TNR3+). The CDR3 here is CSARDGEDLTDTQYF.